This entry describes one T cell receptor beta chain. Naive CD8 cells, CD45RO-negative and positively selected for CCR7, excluded terminally differentiated effector memory CD45RA+ cells. Every contributor of samples was a Caucasian grown-up residing in Nashville, Tennessee. This specimen comes from a study of shared clonotypes between healthy human individuals. Study overall: The study used three CD4 naive, three CD4 memory, two CD8 naive and one CD8 memory plate per donor.

In the study's own analysis: Owing to the provision of junction-only sequences devoid of quality scores by immunoSEQ, filtering differed. The repertoire was sequenced with immunoSEQ multiplex PCR; TCRdb's copy has only in-frame clones and lacks some. Clone size and the V and J calls come from that table; the DNA yielded D and trimming. The data show millions of clones, approximately 94% seen once. Germline V CDR1 and CDR2: SGHNT, YYREEE (reference sequence). The ends lost 4 bases at V and 3 bases at J; junction bases unmatched: 4. The CDR3 extends over 13 amino acids. The V call is TRBV5-4, the J call TRBJ2-7; 7 positions match TRBD1. This TCR was recovered from a man aged 18-30 years in good health. The sequencing input was naive CD8+ T cells sorted from blood. The CDR3 coding sequence is TGTGCCAGCAGCACCAGGGGGTTCTACGAGCAGTACTTC. Residues: CASSTRGFYEQYF.